The 18 T cell receptor beta chains presented below share a single source sample, sequenced in a study of blood T cell repertoires in COVID-19. Assay: immunoSEQ multiplex PCR; the TCRdb copy retains only in-frame clones and omits some. This sample has about 140,000 clones, with about 83% found just once. The sequencing sample was made of peripheral blood. These receptors were collected from a man aged 45-65 years with acute or convalescent COVID-19.

The gene calls are TRBV6-5 and TRBJ1-1, with D tentatively TRBD1 (5 bases). Germline-derived CDR1 and CDR2 are MNHEY and SVGAGI. Trimming stripped 6 bases from V and 8 bases from J, with 16 bases between. The CDR3 is 13 amino acids. CDR3 nucleotide sequence: TGTGCCAGCAGACTTATTGGGGCAGACGAAGCTTTCTTT. The encoded protein is CASRLIGADEAFF.

This clone has only one observation. The V and J genes are TRBV27 and TRBJ1-1, with D possibly TRBD1 on 5 matching bases. Trimming took 3 bases from V and 4 from J, leaving 15 bases between them. The CDR3 is 15 amino acids. The germline V gene has CDR1 MNHEY and CDR2 SMNVEV (reference sequence). CDR3: CASSFQGGEGTEAFF. In DNA form, the CDR3 reads TGTGCCAGCAGTTTCCAGGGAGGGGAGGGCACTGAAGCTTTCTTT.

This chain uses TRBV7-8 with TRBJ1-5, with 9 bases that match TRBD1. CDR1 SGHVS and CDR2 FQNEAQ come from the germline V gene. Trimming cost V 3 bases and J 4 bases; bases outside gene matches: 7. The CDR3 length is 16 residues. The CDR3 nucleotides are TGTGCCAGCAGCTTGTGGACCGGGACAGGGAATCAGCCCCAGCATTTT. It translates to CASSLWTGTGNQPQHF. Based on the CDR3 plus reference TRBV7-8 and TRBJ1-5, the full variable domain is GAGVSQSPRYKVAKRGQDVALRCDPISGHVSLFWYQQALGQGPEFLTYFQNEAQLDKSGLPSDRFFAERPEGSVSTLKIQRTQQEDSAVYLCASSLWTGTGNQPQHFGDGTRLSIL.

The chain combines TRBV6-4 with TRBJ1-4; D might be TRBD1 (5 bases). Trimming removed 3 bases from V and 0 bases from J, with 11 bases in between. Looked up from germline, CDR1 is MRHNA and CDR2 is SNTAGT. The CDR3 contains 16 residues. The CDR3 is CASSDPTGATNEKLFF. CDR3 coding DNA: TGTGCCAGCAGTGATCCCACAGGCGCAACTAATGAAAAACTGTTTTTT.

This clone was recorded only once. The chain joins TRBV6-2 or TRBV6-3 to TRBJ2-3; TRBD1 agrees at 9 bases. The CDR3 extends over 15 amino acids. CDR1 MNHEY and CDR2 SVGEGT come from the germline V gene. The V gene end was trimmed by 5 bases and the J gene end by 4 bases; junction bases not matched to a gene: 7. The CDR3 here is CASSTTGGWADTQYF. The CDR3 nucleotides read TGTGCCAGCAGTACGACAGGGGGTTGGGCAGATACGCAGTATTTT.

This chain's CDR3 is CASSEMGGGGRYEQYV. DNA of the CDR3: TGTGCCAGCAGTGAGATGGGTGGAGGGGGCAGATACGAGCAGTACGTC. The chain links TRBV6-4 to TRBJ2-7, with D possibly matching TRBD1 (7 bases). This CDR3 region has 16 residues. The germline CDR1 and CDR2 sequences are MRHNA and SNTAGT. The V and J ends lost 3 bases and 4 bases respectively, with 19 bases between them.

This clone showed up just a few times. The rearrangement joins TRBV6-5 to TRBJ2-7, with 9 bases lining up with TRBD1. The CDR3 is 15 amino acids. The J segment lost 1 base and the V segment lost 7 bases, leaving 8 bases of the junction unmatched. Germline-derived CDR1 and CDR2 are MNHEY and SVGAGI. The CDR3 reads CASTRVQGASYEQYF. DNA of the CDR3: TGTGCCAGCACTCGAGTACAGGGGGCTTCCTACGAGCAGTACTTC.

J is TRBJ2-7 and V is TRBV5-4, with TRBD1 identical over 7 bases. The CDR3 consists of 14 residues. The V and J ends lost 2 bases and 3 bases, in that order; junction bases with no gene match: 5. Looked up from germline, CDR1 is SGHNT and CDR2 is YYREEE (reference sequence). This chain's CDR3 is CASSLAQGDYEQYV. In DNA, the CDR3 is TGTGCCAGCAGCTTAGCTCAGGGGGACTACGAGCAGTACGTC.

The chain has TRBV5-1 and TRBJ1-6; TRBD1 might be the D (5 bases). Trimming pared 2 bases from V and 12 bases from J, leaving 12 bases between. The CDR3 is 13 amino acids. CDR1 is SGHRS, CDR2 YFSETQ, per germline. The CDR3 region has the DNA TGCGCCAGCAGCTTTGGACACGGCGGACCCCTCCACTTT. Translating gives CASSFGHGGPLHF.

Written as DNA, the CDR3 is TGCGCCAGCAGCTTAAGATCCGGGACTAGCGGGGGAAAGGGTGAGCAGTTCTTC. Translated: CASSLRSGTSGGKGEQFF. The genes are TRBV5-1 and TRBJ2-1; 14 positions match TRBD2. V gave up 2 bases and J gave up 9 bases; unmatched junction bases: 13. The CDR3 has 18 residues. Germline V gene data show CDR1 as SGHRS and CDR2 as YFSETQ.

The chain couples TRBV19 to TRBJ1-5; 11 bases map to TRBD1. Germline CDR1 reads LNHDA; CDR2 reads SQIVND (reference sequence). V gave up 6 bases and J gave up 4 bases; unmatched junction bases: 8. The CDR3 totals 16 residues. DNA of the CDR3: TGTGCCAGTAGGCCTATGGGACAGGGGGATAATCAGCCCCAGCATTTT. It is translated as CASRPMGQGDNQPQHF.

The chain is built from TRBV7-9 and TRBJ1-5, with D uncertain. The CDR3 length is 12 residues. Deletions cut 3 bases from V and 5 bases from J, with 5 bases between. Germline CDR1 reads SEHNR; CDR2 reads FQNEAQ (reference sequence). The CDR3 DNA follows: TGTGCCAGCAGCTTTAGTGATCAGCCCCAGCATTTT. Translated, it gives CASSFSDQPQHF.

A single count supports this clone. The chain joins TRBV7-7 to TRBJ2-1; TRBD2 matches at 10 bases. CDR3 length: 16 residues. CDR1 and CDR2 (germline): SSHAT, FNYEAQ (reference sequence). Germline trimming cut 3 bases from V and 3 bases from J; bases unmatched to any gene: 5. The CDR3 region has the DNA TGTGCCAGCAGCTTGCGGGTAGCGGGGGGCTACAATGAGCAGTTCTTC. It is translated as CASSLRVAGGYNEQFF.

The J gene is TRBJ1-1, the V gene TRBV7-2, with D possibly TRBD1 on 6 matching bases. Germline V lookup: CDR1 SGHTA, CDR2 FQGNSA. The CDR3 has 14 residues. Trimming cost V 0 bases and J 5 bases, with 10 bases left between them. CDR3 protein: CASSLAARGTEAFF. The CDR3 DNA sequence: TGTGCCAGCAGCTTAGCCGCGAGGGGGACTGAAGCTTTCTTT.

The chain employs TRBV3-1 (or the pseudogene TRBV3-2) and TRBJ2-2; TRBD2 matches 13 bases. There are 15 residues in the CDR3. CDR1 is LGHDT, CDR2 YNNKEL, per germline (reference sequence). Germline trimming cut 4 bases from V and 6 bases from J; bases unmatched to any gene: 2. CDR3 region: CASSLGLAGAGELFF. The CDR3, as DNA: TGTGCCAGCAGCCTCGGACTAGCGGGGGCCGGGGAGCTGTTTTTT.

This chain connects TRBV12-1 to TRBJ1-1. TRBV12-1 is a pseudogene segment. This CDR3 region has 18 residues. In DNA form, the CDR3 reads TGTGCCAGCAGCTTTTTGGGGAGGGGGGAATTTATGGTGACTGAAGCTTTCTTT. It translates to CASSFLGRGEFMVTEAFF.

V is TRBV3-1 (or the pseudogene TRBV3-2) and J is TRBJ1-6, with 7 bases matching TRBD1. The trim removed 4 bases at V and 7 bases at J, leaving 4 bases unmatched. The V gene's germline CDR1 is LGHDT and CDR2 YNNKEL (reference sequence). The CDR3 runs 14 residues. The CDR3 nucleotides are TGTGCCAGCAGCCCGTCGGGACAGAATTCACCCCTCCACTTT. This codes for CASSPSGQNSPLHF.

This clone showed up just once. This chain uses TRBV10-3 with TRBJ1-5; 10 nucleotides match TRBD1. V lost 10 bases to trimming and J lost 6 bases; unmatched junction nucleotides: 9. The CDR3 totals 14 residues. Germline-derived CDR1 and CDR2 are ENHRY and SYGVKD. The CDR3 bases are TGTGCCACCGCCGGGACAGGGGATACTCAGCCCCAGCATTTT. Amino acids: CATAGTGDTQPQHF.